This T cell receptor beta chain was captured by sequencing in a study of long-term antiretroviral therapy in people with HIV. Study-wide results and limits: All time points showed a repertoire dominated by clones expanded before ART. Unavailable data included ART adherence, viral resistance and therapy changes (switches in treatment).

Worth noting for this clone: The antigen remains undetermined.

Run at survey level, the immunoSEQ assay was version v3.0. Sequenced by immunoSEQ multiplex PCR; TCRdb stores in-frame clones only, minus some. The repertoire consists of about 31,000 clones, with about 76% occurring once and the leading ten covering approximately 2.9%. Every one of the participants with HIV received treatment in the United States. The trim removed 1 base at V and 3 bases at J, leaving 1 base unmatched. The CDR3 has 14 residues. CDR1 and CDR2 from the germline V gene are MGHRA and YSYEKL. V usage is TRBV4-1 and J usage is TRBJ2-7, with 9 nucleotides matching TRBD1. The sample was unsorted PBMCs, taken 1.9 years after starting antiretroviral therapy. The TCR was taken from a man aged 18 to 29 with HIV. The CDR3 spells CASSQVGQGYEQYF. The CDR3 DNA follows: TGCGCCAGCAGCCAAGTGGGACAGGGCTACGAGCAGTACTTC.